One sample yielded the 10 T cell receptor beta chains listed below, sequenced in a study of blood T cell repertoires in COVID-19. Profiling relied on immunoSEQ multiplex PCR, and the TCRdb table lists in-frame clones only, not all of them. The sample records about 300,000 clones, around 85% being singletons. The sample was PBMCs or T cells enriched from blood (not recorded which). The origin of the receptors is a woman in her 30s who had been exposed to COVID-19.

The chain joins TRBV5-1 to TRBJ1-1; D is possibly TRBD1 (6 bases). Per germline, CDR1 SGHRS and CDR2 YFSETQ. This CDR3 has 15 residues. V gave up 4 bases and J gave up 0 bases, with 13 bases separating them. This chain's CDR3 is CASSRDIPMNTEAFF. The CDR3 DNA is TGCGCCAGCAGCCGGGACATACCCATGAACACTGAAGCTTTCTTT.

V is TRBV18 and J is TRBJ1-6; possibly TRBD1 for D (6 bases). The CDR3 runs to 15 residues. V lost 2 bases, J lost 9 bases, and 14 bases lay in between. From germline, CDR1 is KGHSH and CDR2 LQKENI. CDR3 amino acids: CASSPRAGAGSPLHF. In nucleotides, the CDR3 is TGTGCCAGCTCACCAAGGGCAGGGGCTGGTTCACCCCTCCACTTT.

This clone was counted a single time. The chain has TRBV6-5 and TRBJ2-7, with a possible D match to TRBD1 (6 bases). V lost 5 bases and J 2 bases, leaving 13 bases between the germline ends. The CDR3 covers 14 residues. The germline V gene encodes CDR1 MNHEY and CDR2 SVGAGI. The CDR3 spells CASSKTGTAYEQYF. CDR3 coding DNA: TGTGCCAGCAGTAAAACAGGGACGGCCTACGAGCAGTACTTC.

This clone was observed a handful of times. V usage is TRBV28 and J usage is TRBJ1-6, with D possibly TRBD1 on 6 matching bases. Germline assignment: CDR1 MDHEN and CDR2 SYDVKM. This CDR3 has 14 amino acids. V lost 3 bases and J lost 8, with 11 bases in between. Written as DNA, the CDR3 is TGTGCCAGCAGTTTGGGGGGGCGGTATTCACCCCTCCACTTT. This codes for CASSLGGRYSPLHF.

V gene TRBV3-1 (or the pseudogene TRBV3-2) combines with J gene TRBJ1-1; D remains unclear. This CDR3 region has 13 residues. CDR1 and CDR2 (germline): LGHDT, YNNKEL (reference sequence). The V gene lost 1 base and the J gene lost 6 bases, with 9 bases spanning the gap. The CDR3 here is CASSQATGSEAFF. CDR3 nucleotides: TGTGCCAGCAGCCAAGCAACGGGATCTGAAGCTTTCTTT.

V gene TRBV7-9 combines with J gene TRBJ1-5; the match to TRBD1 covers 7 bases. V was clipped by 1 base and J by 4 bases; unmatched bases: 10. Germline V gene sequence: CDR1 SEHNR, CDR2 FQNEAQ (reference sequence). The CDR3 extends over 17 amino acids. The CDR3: CASSLGSGTVINQPQHF. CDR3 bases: TGTGCCAGCAGCTTAGGGTCCGGGACAGTGATAAATCAGCCCCAGCATTTT.

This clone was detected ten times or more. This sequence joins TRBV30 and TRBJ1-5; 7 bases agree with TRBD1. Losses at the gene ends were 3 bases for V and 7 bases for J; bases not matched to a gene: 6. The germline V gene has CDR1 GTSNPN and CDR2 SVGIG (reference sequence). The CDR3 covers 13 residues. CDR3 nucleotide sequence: TGTGCCTGGAGCAGGACAGGCGACCAGCCCCAGCATTTT. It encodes CAWSRTGDQPQHF.

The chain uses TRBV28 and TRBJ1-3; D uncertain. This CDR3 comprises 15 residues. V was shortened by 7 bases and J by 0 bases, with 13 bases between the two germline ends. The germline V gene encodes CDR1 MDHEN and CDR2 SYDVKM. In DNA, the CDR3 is TGTGCCAGCACCCGAGCGTCAGCCTCTGGAAACACCATATATTTT. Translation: CASTRASASGNTIYF.

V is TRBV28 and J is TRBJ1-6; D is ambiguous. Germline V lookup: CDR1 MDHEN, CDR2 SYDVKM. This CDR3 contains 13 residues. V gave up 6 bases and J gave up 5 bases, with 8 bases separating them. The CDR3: CASRAVDNSPLHF. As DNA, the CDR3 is TGTGCCAGCAGGGCAGTCGATAATTCACCCCTCCACTTT. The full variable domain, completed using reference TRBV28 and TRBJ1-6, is DVKVTQSSRYLVKRTGEKVFLECVQDMDHENMFWYRQDPGLGLRLIYFSYDVKMKEKGDIPEGYSVSREKKERFSLILESASTNQTSMYLCASRAVDNSPLHFGNGTRLTVT.

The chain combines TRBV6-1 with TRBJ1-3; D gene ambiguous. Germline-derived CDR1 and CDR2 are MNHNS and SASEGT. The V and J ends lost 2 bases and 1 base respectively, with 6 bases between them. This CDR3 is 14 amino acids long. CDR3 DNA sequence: TGTGCCAGCAGTGAAATCGGTTCTGGAAACACCATATATTTT. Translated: CASSEIGSGNTIYF.